The 12 T cell receptor beta chains reported below all come from one sample, sequenced in a study of blood T cell repertoires in COVID-19. The repertoire was sequenced with immunoSEQ multiplex PCR; TCRdb's copy has only in-frame clones and lacks some. The table shows 210,000 or so clones, with about 83% occurring only once. Sample: peripheral blood. The receptors here all came from a man between 50 and 59 years old with active or convalescent COVID-19.

The gene calls are TRBV5-1 and TRBJ2-1; 12 nucleotides match TRBD2. Trimming at V came to 4 bases and at J to 2 bases, leaving 4 bases not matched to a gene. CDR1 and CDR2 from the germline V gene are SGHRS and YFSETQ. The CDR3 covers 16 residues. CDR3 protein: CASSLTSGGPYNEQFF. The CDR3 region has the DNA TGCGCCAGCAGCCTGACTAGCGGGGGACCCTACAATGAGCAGTTCTTC.

V usage is TRBV5-1 and J usage is TRBJ2-1; TRBD1 matches at 10 bases. The CDR3 is made up of 16 amino acids. The V segment lost 4 bases and the J segment 3 bases; nucleotides outside the gene matches: 7. CDR1 is SGHRS and CDR2 is YFSETQ in the germline V gene. The CDR3 DNA reads as TGCGCCAGCAGCAGAGACAGGGGGCGCCGCTACAATGAGCAGTTCTTC. Amino acid sequence: CASSRDRGRRYNEQFF.

The genes are TRBV6-5 and TRBJ1-5; 7 positions agree with TRBD1. The CDR3 sequence is 15 residues long. J gave up 0 bases and V 5 bases, and 4 bases lay outside the gene matches. Germline CDR1 reads MNHEY; CDR2 reads SVGAGI. CDR3 sequence (DNA): TGTGCCAGCAGTCCGACAGGGAATAGCAATCAGCCCCAGCATTTT. Amino acid sequence: CASSPTGNSNQPQHF.

The chain is built from TRBV28 and TRBJ1-1, with D hard to call. The CDR3 sequence is 13 residues long. Germline V gives CDR1 MDHEN, CDR2 SYDVKM. Trimming pared 4 bases from V and 11 bases from J, leaving 17 bases between. The CDR3 protein is CASSSVVFRRAFF. CDR3 sequence (DNA): TGTGCCAGCAGTTCTGTAGTATTTCGCCGCGCTTTCTTT.

The chain links TRBV5-3 to TRBJ2-7, with D perhaps matching TRBD1 (6 bases). TRBV5-3 is assigned to the ORF class and has an uncertain function. The CDR3 loop spans 14 amino acids. Trimming took 3 bases from V and 0 from J, leaving 10 bases between them. The CDR3 nucleotides read TGTGCCAGAAGCTCGGACAGTTTCTCCTACGAGCAGTACTTC. Translation gives CARSSDSFSYEQYF.

The gene calls are TRBV18 and TRBJ2-1, with 10 bases matching TRBD2. J was trimmed by 2 bases and V by 2 bases; bases with no gene match: 6. The CDR3 is made up of 17 amino acids. Germline V gene sequence: CDR1 KGHSH, CDR2 LQKENI. The CDR3, as DNA: TGTGCCAGCTCACCAGTAGCTAGCGGGAGCCCCTACAATGAGCAGTTCTTC. Amino acids: CASSPVASGSPYNEQFF.

The rearrangement uses TRBV3-1 (or the pseudogene TRBV3-2) and TRBJ1-3; possibly TRBD1 for D (5 bases). Germline loops: CDR1 LGHDT, CDR2 YNNKEL (reference sequence). The CDR3 consists of 15 residues. V shed 6 bases and J shed 3 bases, with 15 bases lying between them. This chain's CDR3 is CASRQAGILGNTIYF. CDR3 nucleotide sequence: TGTGCCAGCAGACAGGCAGGGATACTTGGAAACACCATATATTTT.

CDR3 bases: TGTGCCAGCAGTGAGAAGAGTACCGGGGAGCTGTTTTTT. Translated, it gives CASSEKSTGELFF. The chain employs TRBV25-1 and TRBJ2-2; D ambiguous. CDR1 and CDR2 (germline): MGHDK, SYGVNS. V lost 3 bases, J lost 5 bases, and 7 bases lay in between. This CDR3 contains 13 residues.

The rearrangement links TRBV2 to TRBJ1-2; perhaps TRBD1 as D (6 bases). Trimming took 2 bases from V and 5 from J, leaving 12 bases between them. Germline V gene sequence: CDR1 SNHLY, CDR2 FYNNEI. The CDR3 consists of 14 residues. The CDR3, as DNA: TGTGCCAGCAGTGAAATGACAGGATCTTATGGCTACACCTTC. Protein: CASSEMTGSYGYTF.

The CDR3 spells CSPLRYEQYF. In DNA, the CDR3 is TGCAGTCCCCTCCGTTACGAGCAGTACTTC. V is TRBV20-1 and J is TRBJ2-7; the D is unclear. The CDR3 length is 10 residues. Trimming left V 8 bases short and J 4 bases short, with 9 bases between. Per the germline V gene, CDR1 is DFQATT and CDR2 is SNEGSKA (reference sequence).

For this clone: Compared with germline, one end of the junction differs, possibly owing to a read error. This chain connects TRBV28 to TRBJ2-3; 9 nucleotides match TRBD1. Germline V gene lookup returns CDR1 MDHEN and CDR2 SYDVKM. The CDR3 contains 14 residues. CDR3 nucleotide sequence: TGTGCCAGCAGTTTCCAGCCCGGGACAGGGCCGCGCGGTTTT. It is translated as CASSFQPGTGPRGF.

This chain joins TRBV7-9 and TRBJ1-2; 10 bases line up with TRBD1. V lost 3 bases to trimming and J lost 7 bases; unmatched junction nucleotides: 5. The CDR3 length is 14 residues. Germline lookup yields CDR1 SEHNR and CDR2 FQNEAQ (reference sequence). CDR3 residues: CASSFTGTGAGYTF. Written as DNA, the CDR3 is TGTGCCAGCAGCTTTACCGGGACAGGGGCTGGCTACACCTTC.